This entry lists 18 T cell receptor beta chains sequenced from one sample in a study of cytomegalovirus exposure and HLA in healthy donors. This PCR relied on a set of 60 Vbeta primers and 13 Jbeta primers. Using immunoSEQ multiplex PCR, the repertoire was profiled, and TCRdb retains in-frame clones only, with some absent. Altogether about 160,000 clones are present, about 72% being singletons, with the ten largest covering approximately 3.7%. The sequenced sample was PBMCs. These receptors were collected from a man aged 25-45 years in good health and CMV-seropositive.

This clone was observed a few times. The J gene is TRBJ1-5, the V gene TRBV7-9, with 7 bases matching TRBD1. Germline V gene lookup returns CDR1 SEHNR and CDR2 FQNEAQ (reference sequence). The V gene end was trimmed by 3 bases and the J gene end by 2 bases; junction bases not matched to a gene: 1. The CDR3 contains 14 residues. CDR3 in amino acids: CASSFTGGNQPQHF. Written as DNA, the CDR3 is TGTGCCAGCAGCTTTACAGGGGGCAATCAGCCCCAGCATTTT.

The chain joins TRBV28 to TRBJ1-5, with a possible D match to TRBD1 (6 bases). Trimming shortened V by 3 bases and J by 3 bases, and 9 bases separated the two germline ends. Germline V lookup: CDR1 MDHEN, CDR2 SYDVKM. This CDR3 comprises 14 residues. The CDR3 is CASSLNRDNQPQHF. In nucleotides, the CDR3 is TGTGCCAGCAGTTTGAACAGGGACAATCAGCCCCAGCATTTT.

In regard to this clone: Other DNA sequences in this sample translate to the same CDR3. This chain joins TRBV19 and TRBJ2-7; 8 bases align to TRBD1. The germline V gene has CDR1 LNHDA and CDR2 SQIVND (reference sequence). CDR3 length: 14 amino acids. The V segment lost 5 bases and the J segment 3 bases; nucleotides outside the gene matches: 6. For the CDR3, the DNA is TGTGCCAGTAGTCCTCGGACAGGGAGCTACGAGCAGTACTTC. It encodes CASSPRTGSYEQYF.

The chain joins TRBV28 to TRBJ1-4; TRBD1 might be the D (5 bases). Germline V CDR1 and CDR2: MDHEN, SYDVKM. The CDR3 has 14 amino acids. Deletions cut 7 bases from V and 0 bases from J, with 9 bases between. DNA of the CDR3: TGTGCCAGCATCCAGGGTTCAACTAATGAAAAACTGTTTTTT. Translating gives CASIQGSTNEKLFF.

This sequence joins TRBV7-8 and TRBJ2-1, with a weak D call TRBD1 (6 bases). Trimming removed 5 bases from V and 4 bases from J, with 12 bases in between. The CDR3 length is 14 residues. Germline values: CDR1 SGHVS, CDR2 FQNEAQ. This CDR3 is CASSPRTVYNEQFF. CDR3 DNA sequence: TGTGCCAGCAGCCCGAGGACAGTGTACAATGAGCAGTTCTTC.

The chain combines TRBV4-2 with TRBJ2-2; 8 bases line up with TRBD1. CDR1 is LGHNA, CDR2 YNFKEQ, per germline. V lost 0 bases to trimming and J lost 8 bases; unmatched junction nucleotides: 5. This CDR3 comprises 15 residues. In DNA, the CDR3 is TGTGCCAGCAGCCAAGATGTCCAGGGGGCTGGGGAGCTGTTTTTT. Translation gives CASSQDVQGAGELFF.

The CDR3 reads CASSLGTGMTEAFF. The CDR3 nucleotides are TGTGCCAGCTCACTCGGGACAGGGATGACTGAAGCTTTCTTT. The gene calls are TRBV18 and TRBJ1-1, with 9 bases lining up with TRBD1. The J segment lost 5 bases and the V segment lost 4 bases, leaving 5 bases of the junction unmatched. The CDR3 extends over 14 amino acids. Germline CDR1 is KGHSH and CDR2 is LQKENI. The whole variable domain, remainder taken from reference TRBV18 and TRBJ1-1, is NAGVMQNPRHLVRRRGQEARLRCSPMKGHSHVYWYRQLPEEGLKFMVYLQKENIIDESGMPKERFSAEFPKEGPSILRIQQVVRGDSAAYFCASSLGTGMTEAFFGQGTRLTVV.

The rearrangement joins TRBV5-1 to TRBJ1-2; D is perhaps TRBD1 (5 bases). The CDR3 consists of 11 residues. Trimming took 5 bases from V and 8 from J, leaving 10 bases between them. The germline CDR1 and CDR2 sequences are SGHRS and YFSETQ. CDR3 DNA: TGCGCCAGCAGAGGGGAAGAGGGCTACACCTTC. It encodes CASRGEEGYTF.

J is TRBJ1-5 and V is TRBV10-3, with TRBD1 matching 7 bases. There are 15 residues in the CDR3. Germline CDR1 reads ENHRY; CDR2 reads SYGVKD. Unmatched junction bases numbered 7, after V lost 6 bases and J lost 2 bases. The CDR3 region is CAISPAGTGNQPQHF. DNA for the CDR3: TGTGCCATCAGCCCAGCCGGGACAGGCAATCAGCCCCAGCATTTT.

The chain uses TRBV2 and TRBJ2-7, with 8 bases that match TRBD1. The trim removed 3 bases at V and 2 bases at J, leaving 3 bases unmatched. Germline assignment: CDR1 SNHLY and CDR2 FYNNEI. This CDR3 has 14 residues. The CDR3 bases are TGTGCCAGCAGTGAGGGACAGGAGACCTACGAGCAGTACTTC. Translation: CASSEGQETYEQYF.

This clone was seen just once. CDR3 protein: CASSSTGVGEQYF. The CDR3 bases are TGCGCCAGCAGCTCGACAGGGGTAGGAGAGCAGTACTTC. V gene TRBV5-1 combines with J gene TRBJ2-7; the match to TRBD1 covers 8 bases. The germline V gene has CDR1 SGHRS and CDR2 YFSETQ. The CDR3 spans 13 residues. Losses at the gene ends were 3 bases for V and 7 bases for J; bases not matched to a gene: 6.

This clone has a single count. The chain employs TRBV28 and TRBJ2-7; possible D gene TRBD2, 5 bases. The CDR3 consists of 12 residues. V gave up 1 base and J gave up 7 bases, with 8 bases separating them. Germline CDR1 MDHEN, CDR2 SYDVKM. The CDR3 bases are TGTGCCAGCAGTTTATCCCCGGGGGAGCAGTACTTC. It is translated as CASSLSPGEQYF.

The CDR3 DNA sequence: TGCGCCACTGGCGCCGGGGAGACCCAGTACTTC. Protein sequence: CATGAGETQYF. The chain joins TRBV5-1 to TRBJ2-5; D gene uncertain. Germline CDR1 reads SGHRS; CDR2 reads YFSETQ. The V and J ends lost 9 bases and 5 bases respectively, with 11 bases between them. The CDR3 is 11 amino acids.

CDR3 residues: CASSPGQGSYEQYF. CDR3 DNA: TGCGCCAGCAGCCCGGGACAGGGGTCCTACGAGCAGTACTTC. This chain uses TRBV5-1 with TRBJ2-7; 10 nucleotides agree with TRBD1. This CDR3 region has 14 residues. Germline V gene sequence: CDR1 SGHRS, CDR2 YFSETQ. The trim removed 4 bases at V and 1 base at J, leaving 2 bases unmatched. The full variable domain, its missing parts supplied by reference TRBV5-1 and TRBJ2-7, is KAGVTQTPRYLIKTRGQQVTLSCSPISGHRSVSWYQQTPGQGLQFLFEYFSETQRNKGNFPGRFSGRQFSNSRSEMNVSTLELGDSALYLCASSPGQGSYEQYFGPGTRLTVT.

CDR3 loop: CASSLTPGTGRETQYF. DNA for the CDR3: TGTGCCAGCAGCTTGACCCCCGGGACAGGGAGGGAGACCCAGTACTTC. The V and J genes are TRBV5-6 and TRBJ2-5; 9 positions match TRBD1. Germline CDR1 and CDR2: SGHDT and YYEEEE. V shed 1 base, J shed 5 bases, and the junction held 9 bases outside the gene matches. The CDR3 length is 16 residues.

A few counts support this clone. Here the CDR3 DNA reads TGTGCCTCCCAAACGGCTAGCGGGGGGGTCCATGAGCAGTTCTTC. This sequence encodes CASQTASGGVHEQFF. The chain uses TRBV6-1 and TRBJ2-1, with 12 bases lining up with TRBD2. Germline V gene data show CDR1 as MNHNS and CDR2 as SASEGT. This CDR3 comprises 15 residues. Unmatched junction bases numbered 13, after V lost 11 bases and J lost 8 bases.

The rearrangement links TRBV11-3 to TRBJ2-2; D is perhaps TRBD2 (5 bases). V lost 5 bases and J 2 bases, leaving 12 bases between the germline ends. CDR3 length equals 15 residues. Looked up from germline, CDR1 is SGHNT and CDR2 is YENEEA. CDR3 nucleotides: TGTGCCAGCAGCCCCCGGGGAAGTAACACCGGGGAGCTGTTTTTT. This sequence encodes CASSPRGSNTGELFF. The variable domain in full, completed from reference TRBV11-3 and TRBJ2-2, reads EAGVVQSPRYKIIEKKQPVAFWCNPISGHNTLYWYLQNLGQGPELLIRYENEEAVDDSQLPKDRFSAERLKGVDSTLKIQPAELGDSAVYLCASSPRGSNTGELFFGEGSRLTVL.

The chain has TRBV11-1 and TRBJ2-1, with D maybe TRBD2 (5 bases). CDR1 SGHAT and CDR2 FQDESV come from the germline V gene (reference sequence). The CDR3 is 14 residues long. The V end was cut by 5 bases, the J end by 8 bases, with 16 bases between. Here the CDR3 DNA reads TGTGCCAGCAGCGCTAGCTCCTGGGGAGATGAGCAGTTCTTC. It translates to CASSASSWGDEQFF.